This T cell receptor (beta chain) was documented in a study of OX40 agonist ivuxolimab in advanced cancers. Study-wide context: Ivuxolimab, which targeted the costimulatory receptor OX40 (CD134), was an agonistic, fully human IgG2 monoclonal antibody. Intravenous ivuxolimab was administered to patients every 2 weeks at six dose levels: 0.01, 0.1, 0.3, 1.5, 3 and 10 mg/kg. Of the roughly 50 dose-escalation patients, hepatocellular carcinoma was present in about 19, melanoma in about 15, renal cell carcinoma in 9 and head and neck cancer in 9. A male proportion of roughly 80% and a mean age of approximately 58 years, ranging from roughly 23 to 80, were recorded for the dose-escalation cohort. Prior anti-PD-1, anti-PD-L1 or anti-CTLA-4 therapy was permitted, and about 40% of dose-escalation patients had received checkpoint inhibitors. Partial responses occurred in three dose-escalation patients: two with cutaneous melanoma and one with hepatocellular carcinoma. The purpose of peripheral TCRbeta sequencing was to test whether ivuxolimab changed TCR sequence diversity and led to clonal T-cell expansion. The paper describes the monotherapy dose-escalation part (N ≈ 50 patients) of the phase I trial of ivuxolimab. The research as a whole found: Clonal expansion of both CD4+ and CD8+ blood T cells was observed from baseline to week 6 at doses 0.1 to 3.0 mg/kg. Low levels of normalized T-cell clonal expansion were also seen in some nonresponding patients. After ivuxolimab, more expanded clones were found on average in CD8+ T cells than in CD4+ T cells. Which antigens the clonally expanded peripheral T cells were specific for was not determined. In the 0.1-3.0 mg/kg groups, partial responders had among the lowest normalized peripheral clonal expansion, particularly in CD8+ T cells.

For this clone: This clone's antigen is unknown. No much larger clone exists at a distance of one base, and base qualities are not known.

For sequencing of the TCRbeta CDR3 region, genomic DNA was extracted from the sorted cells. The immunoSEQ Assay was used for sequencing of TCRbeta CDR3 regions. Entries here come from immuneACCESS through TCRdb and include only in-frame sequences with V and J called. Some clones fail to appear in such tables; in the studies checked, an unresolved V gene covers under half of the shortfall, and the cause of the remainder is unknown. The sample includes around 40,000 clones, with roughly 82% observed a single time. Roughly 8% of the sample comes from the top ten. The CDR3 covers 12 residues, taking in both the cysteine and the phenylalanine. Only CDR3 DNA remains: 36 bases, in frame from the first base. Trimming at the junction amounts to 1 base on V and 2 bases on J, and the germline ends lie 3 bases apart. For CDR1 and CDR2, the germline V gene lists SGHAT and FQNNGV. The trial excluded patients who had a history of autoimmune disease or who were on systemic immunosuppression. Peripheral blood for TCR sequencing was drawn from every dose cohort at baseline, at cycle 4 day 1 and at cycle 7 day 1. Samples came from an open-label, multicenter, first-in-human phase I dose-escalation trial of ivuxolimab. Adults with locally advanced or metastatic melanoma, renal cell carcinoma, hepatocellular carcinoma or head and neck squamous cell carcinoma were enrolled in the trial. Before TCR sequencing, CD4+ T cells and CD8+ T cells were sorted from peripheral blood as separate populations.

This clonotype originated in an adult with an advanced solid tumor such as melanoma, head and neck, liver or kidney cancer. Sequenced material: CD4+ or CD8+ T cells sorted from blood, taken in a trial of the OX40 agonist ivuxolimab. The V and J genes are TRBV11-2 and TRBJ2-7, with the D gene too uncertain to name. CDR3 reads: CASSLGAYEQYF. The sequence in DNA is TGTGCCAGCAGCTTAGGGGCCTACGAGCAGTACTTC.